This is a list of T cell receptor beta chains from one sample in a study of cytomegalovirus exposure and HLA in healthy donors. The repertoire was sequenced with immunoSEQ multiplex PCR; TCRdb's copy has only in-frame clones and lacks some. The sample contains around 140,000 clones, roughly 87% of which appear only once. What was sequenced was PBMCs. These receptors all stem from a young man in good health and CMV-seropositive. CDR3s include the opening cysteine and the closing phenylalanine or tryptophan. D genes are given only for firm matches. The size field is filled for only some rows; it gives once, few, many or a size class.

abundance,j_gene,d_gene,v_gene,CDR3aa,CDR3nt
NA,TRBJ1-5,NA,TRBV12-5,CASGLILNQPQHF,TGTGCTAGTGGTTTGATACTCAATCAGCCCCAGCATTTT
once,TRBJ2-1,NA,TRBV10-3,CATKGGHGDNEQFF,TGTGCCACTAAGGGGGGGCATGGAGACAATGAGCAGTTCTTC
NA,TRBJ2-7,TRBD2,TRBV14,CASSQVTGGEQYF,TGTGCCAGCAGCCAAGTCACGGGGGGCGAGCAGTACTTC
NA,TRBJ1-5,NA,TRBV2,CASSGEGVLAEPQHF,TGTGCCAGCAGTGGTGAGGGTGTTTTGGCCGAGCCCCAGCATTTT
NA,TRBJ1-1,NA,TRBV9,CASSAIREISVSNTEAFF,TGTGCCAGCAGCGCTATCAGGGAAATCTCGGTCTCGAACACTGAAGCTTTCTTT
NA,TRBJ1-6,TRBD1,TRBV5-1,CASSLRGQVNSPLHF,TGCGCCAGCAGCCTTAGGGGACAGGTTAATTCACCCCTCCACTTT
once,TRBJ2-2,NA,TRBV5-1,CASSPVDTTGELFF,TGCGCCAGCAGCCCCGTTGACACTACCGGGGAGCTGTTTTTT
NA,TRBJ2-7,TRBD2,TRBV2,CASSEELAETYEQYF,TGTGCCAGCAGTGAGGAACTAGCGGAGACCTACGAGCAGTACTTC
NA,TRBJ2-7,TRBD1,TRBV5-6,CASTPSGTGGSEQYF,TGTGCCAGCACCCCCAGTGGGACAGGGGGGTCCGAGCAGTACTTC
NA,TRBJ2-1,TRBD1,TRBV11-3,CASSLTGLSYNEQFF,TGTGCCAGCAGCTTGACAGGGCTCTCCTACAATGAGCAGTTCTTC
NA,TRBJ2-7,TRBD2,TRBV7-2,CASSQRTSASYEQYF,TGTGCCAGCAGTCAACGGACTAGCGCGTCCTACGAGCAGTACTTC
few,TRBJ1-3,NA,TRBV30,CAWSFSTRVTGNTIYF,TGTGCCTGGAGTTTCTCAACCAGGGTAACTGGAAACACCATATATTTT
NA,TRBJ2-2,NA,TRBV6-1,CASSEHPEGGELFF,TGTGCCAGCAGTGAACATCCGGAGGGCGGGGAGCTGTTTTTT
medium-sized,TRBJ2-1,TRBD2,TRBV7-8,CASSPVAGGPSDEQFF,TGTGCCAGCAGCCCGGTAGCGGGAGGGCCGAGCGATGAGCAGTTCTTC
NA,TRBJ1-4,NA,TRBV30,CAWSPTGTINEKLFF,TGTGCCTGGAGTCCCACAGGGACAATAAATGAAAAACTGTTTTTT
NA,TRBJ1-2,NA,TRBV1,CTSSQEHGQKNYGYTF,TGCACCAGCAGCCAAGAACATGGACAAAAAAACTATGGCTACACCTTC
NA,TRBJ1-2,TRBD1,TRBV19,CASGRTGDYGYTF,TGTGCCAGTGGACGAACAGGGGACTATGGCTACACCTTC
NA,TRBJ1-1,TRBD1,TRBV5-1,CASSWVQGGNTEAFF,TGCGCCAGCAGCTGGGTACAGGGGGGTAACACTGAAGCTTTCTTT
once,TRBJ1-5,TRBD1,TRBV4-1,CASSDRDRGSSVSNQPQHF,TGCGCCAGCAGTGACCGGGACAGGGGCTCCTCTGTAAGCAATCAGCCCCAGCATTTT
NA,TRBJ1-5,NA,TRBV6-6,CASSSPWASGGQPQHF,TGTGCCAGCAGTTCCCCTTGGGCCTCCGGGGGGCAGCCCCAGCATTTT
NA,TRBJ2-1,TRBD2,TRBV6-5,CASSPLAGGLNEQFF,TGTGCCAGCAGCCCCCTAGCGGGGGGACTCAATGAGCAGTTCTTC
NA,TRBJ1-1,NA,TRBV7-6,CASSLFSGGSTEAFF,TGTGCCAGCAGCTTGTTTAGTGGCGGGAGCACTGAAGCTTTCTTT
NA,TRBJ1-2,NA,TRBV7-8,CASSPLPEVGYGYTF,TGTGCCAGCAGCCCGCTACCTGAGGTCGGCTATGGCTACACCTTC
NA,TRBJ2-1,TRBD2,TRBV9,CASSVGLAGGPNEQFF,TGTGCCAGCAGCGTAGGACTAGCGGGGGGGCCCAATGAGCAGTTCTTC
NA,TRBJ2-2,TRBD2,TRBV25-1,CASSVGLAVTGELFF,TGTGCCAGCAGTGTGGGGCTAGCGGTCACCGGGGAGCTGTTTTTT
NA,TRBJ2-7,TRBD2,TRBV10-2,CASSPGLAGYEQYF,TGCGCCAGCAGTCCCGGACTAGCGGGCTACGAGCAGTACTTC
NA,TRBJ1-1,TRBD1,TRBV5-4,CASSLGQGMEAFF,TGTGCCAGCAGCTTGGGACAGGGCATGGAAGCTTTCTTT
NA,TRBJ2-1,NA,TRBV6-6,CASRDRRTTHYNEQFF,TGTGCCAGCAGAGATCGGAGGACTACCCACTACAATGAGCAGTTCTTC
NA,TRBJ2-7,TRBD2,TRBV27,CASSLSMGREGEQYF,TGTGCCAGCAGTTTATCGATGGGGAGGGAAGGCGAGCAGTACTTC
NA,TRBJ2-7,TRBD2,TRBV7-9,CASSFGLAVLSYEQYF,TGTGCCAGCAGCTTCGGTCTAGCGGTGCTCTCCTACGAGCAGTACTTC
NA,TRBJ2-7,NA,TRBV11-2,CASSSDWDYGLEQYF,TGTGCCAGCAGCTCGGACTGGGATTATGGGTTAGAGCAGTACTTC
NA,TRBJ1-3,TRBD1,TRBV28,CASSSNPGTVGNTIYF,TGTGCCAGCAGTTCTAACCCCGGGACAGTGGGAAACACCATATATTTT
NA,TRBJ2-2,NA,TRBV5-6,CASSSLQGTGELFF,TGTGCCAGCAGCTCCCTACAGGGAACCGGGGAGCTGTTTTTT
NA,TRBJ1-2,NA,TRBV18,CASSPLDTTFYGYTF,TGTGCCAGCTCACCATTGGACACGACTTTCTATGGCTACACCTTC
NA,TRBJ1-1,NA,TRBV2,CASINRVEAFF,TGTGCCAGCATTAATCGAGTTGAAGCTTTCTTT
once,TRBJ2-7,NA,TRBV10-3,CATWDSTFYEQYF,TGTGCCACATGGGACTCGACCTTCTACGAGCAGTACTTC
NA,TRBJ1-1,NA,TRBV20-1,CSFRENTEAFF,TGCAGTTTCAGGGAGAACACTGAAGCTTTCTTT
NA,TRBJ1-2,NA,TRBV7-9,CASSLNTNYGYTF,TGTGCCAGCAGCTTAAACACTAACTATGGCTACACCTTC
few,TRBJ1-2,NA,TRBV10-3,CAISGTAWGYTF,TGTGCCATCAGCGGGACTGCTTGGGGCTACACCTTC
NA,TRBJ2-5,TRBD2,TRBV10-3,CAIRKGQGLAGGEAETQYF,TGTGCCATCAGGAAGGGACAGGGACTAGCGGGGGGTGAGGCAGAGACCCAGTACTTC
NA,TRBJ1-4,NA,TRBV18,CASSPGGTNEKLFF,TGTGCCAGCTCACCAGGAGGGACTAATGAAAAACTGTTTTTT
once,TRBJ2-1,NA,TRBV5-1,CASSLGVDEQFF,TGCGCCAGCAGCTTGGGAGTGGATGAGCAGTTCTTC
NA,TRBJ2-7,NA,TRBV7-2,CASSLALGGVGEQYF,TGTGCCAGCAGCTTAGCGTTAGGGGGGGTAGGCGAGCAGTACTTC
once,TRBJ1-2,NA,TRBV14,CASSPQWDTGPYTF,TGTGCCAGCAGCCCGCAATGGGACACAGGGCCCTACACCTTC
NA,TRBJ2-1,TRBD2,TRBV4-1,CASSQVQRGGRNEQFF,TGCGCCAGCAGCCAAGTCCAGCGGGGGGGCAGAAATGAGCAGTTCTTC
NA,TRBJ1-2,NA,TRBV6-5,CASSYSASYGYTF,TGTGCCAGCAGTTACTCGGCCAGCTATGGCTACACCTTC
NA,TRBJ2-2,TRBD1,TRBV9,CASSDRTGADGELFF,TGTGCCAGCAGCGACCGGACAGGGGCAGACGGGGAGCTGTTTTTT
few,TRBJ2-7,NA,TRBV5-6,CASSPGLLVEQYF,TGTGCCAGCAGCCCAGGACTCTTAGTCGAGCAGTACTTC
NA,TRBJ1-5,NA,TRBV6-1,CASSSPTGAGQPQHF,TGTGCCAGCAGTTCCCCGACAGGAGCAGGTCAGCCCCAGCATTTT
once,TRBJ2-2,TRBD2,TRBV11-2,CASSLVSGGGSGELFF,TGTGCCAGCAGCTTAGTATCGGGGGGAGGTTCCGGGGAGCTGTTTTTT
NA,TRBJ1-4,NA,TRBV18,CASSPQPTEKLFF,TGTGCCAGCTCACCTCAACCTACCGAAAAACTGTTTTTT
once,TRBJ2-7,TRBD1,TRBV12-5,CASGHNRGNEQYF,TGTGCTAGTGGCCACAACAGGGGGAACGAGCAGTACTTC
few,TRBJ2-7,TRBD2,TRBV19,CASSQLAGYTYEQYF,TGTGCCAGTAGTCAACTAGCGGGGTATACCTACGAGCAGTACTTC
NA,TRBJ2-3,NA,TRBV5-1,CASSLAGSTDTQYF,TGCGCCAGCAGCTTGGCGGGGAGCACAGATACGCAGTATTTT
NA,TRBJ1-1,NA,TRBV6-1,CASREDRGTEAFF,TGTGCCAGCAGGGAGGATCGAGGCACTGAAGCTTTCTTT
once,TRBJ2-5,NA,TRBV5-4,CASSLVGSQETQYF,TGTGCCAGCAGCTTGGTTGGCAGCCAAGAGACCCAGTACTTC
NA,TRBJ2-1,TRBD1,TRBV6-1,CASNRDSYNEQFF,TGTGCCAGCAACAGGGACAGTTACAATGAGCAGTTCTTC
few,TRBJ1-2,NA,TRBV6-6,CASGRLSTYGYTF,TGTGCCAGCGGGAGACTATCGACGTATGGCTACACCTTC
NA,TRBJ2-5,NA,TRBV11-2,CASSPNYSDETQYF,TGTGCCAGCAGCCCCAACTATTCGGATGAGACCCAGTACTTC